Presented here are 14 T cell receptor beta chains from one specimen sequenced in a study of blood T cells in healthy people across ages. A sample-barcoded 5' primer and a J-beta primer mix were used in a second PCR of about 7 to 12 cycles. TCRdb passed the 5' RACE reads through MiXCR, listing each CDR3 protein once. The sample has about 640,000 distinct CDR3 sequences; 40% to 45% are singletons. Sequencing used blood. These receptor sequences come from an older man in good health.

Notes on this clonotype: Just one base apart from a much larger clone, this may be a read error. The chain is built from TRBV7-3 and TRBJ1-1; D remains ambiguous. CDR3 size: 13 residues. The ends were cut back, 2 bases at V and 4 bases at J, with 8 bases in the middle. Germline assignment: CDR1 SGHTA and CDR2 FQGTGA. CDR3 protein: CASSLARATEAFF. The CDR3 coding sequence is TGTGCCAGCAGCTTAGCGCGGGCCACTGAAGCTTTCTTT. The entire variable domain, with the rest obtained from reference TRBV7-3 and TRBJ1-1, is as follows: GAGVSQTPSNKVTEKGKYVELRCDPISGHTALYWYRQSLGQGPEFLIYFQGTGAADDSGLPNDRFFAVRPEGSVSTLKIQRTERGDSAVYLCASSLARATEAFFGQGTRLTVV.

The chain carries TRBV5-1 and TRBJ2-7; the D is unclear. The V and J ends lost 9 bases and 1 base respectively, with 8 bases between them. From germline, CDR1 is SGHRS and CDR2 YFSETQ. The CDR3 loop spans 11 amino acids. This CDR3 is CATSDSYEQYF. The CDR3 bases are TGCGCCACCAGTGATTCCTACGAGCAGTACTTC.

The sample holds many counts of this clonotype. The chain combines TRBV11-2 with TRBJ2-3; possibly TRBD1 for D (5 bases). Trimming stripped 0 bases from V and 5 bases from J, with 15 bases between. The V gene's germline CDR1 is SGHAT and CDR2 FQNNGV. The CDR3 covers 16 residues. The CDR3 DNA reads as TGTGCCAGCAGCTTAGAATTCGCAGGGTCGAGAGATACGCAGTATTTT. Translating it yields CASSLEFAGSRDTQYF.

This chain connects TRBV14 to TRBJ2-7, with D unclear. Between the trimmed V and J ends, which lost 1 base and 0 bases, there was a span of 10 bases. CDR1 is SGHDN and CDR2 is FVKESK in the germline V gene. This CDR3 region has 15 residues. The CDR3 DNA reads TGTGCCAGCAGCCAAGGTCGTCTAGTCTCCTACGAGCAGTACTTC. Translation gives CASSQGRLVSYEQYF.

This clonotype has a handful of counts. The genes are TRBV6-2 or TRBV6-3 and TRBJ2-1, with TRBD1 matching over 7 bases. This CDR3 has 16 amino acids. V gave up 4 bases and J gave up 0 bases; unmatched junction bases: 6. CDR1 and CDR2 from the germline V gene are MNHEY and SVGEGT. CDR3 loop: CASSLDRVYSYNEQFF. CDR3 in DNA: TGTGCCAGCAGTTTAGACAGGGTCTACTCCTACAATGAGCAGTTCTTC.

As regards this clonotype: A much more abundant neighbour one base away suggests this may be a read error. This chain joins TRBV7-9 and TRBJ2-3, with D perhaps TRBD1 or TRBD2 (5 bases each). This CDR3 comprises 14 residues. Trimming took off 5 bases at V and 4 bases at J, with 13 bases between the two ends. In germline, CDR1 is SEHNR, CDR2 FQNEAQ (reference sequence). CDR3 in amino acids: CASSATRGADTQYF. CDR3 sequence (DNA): TGTGCCAGCAGCGCTACTAGGGGTGCAGATACGCAGTATTTT.

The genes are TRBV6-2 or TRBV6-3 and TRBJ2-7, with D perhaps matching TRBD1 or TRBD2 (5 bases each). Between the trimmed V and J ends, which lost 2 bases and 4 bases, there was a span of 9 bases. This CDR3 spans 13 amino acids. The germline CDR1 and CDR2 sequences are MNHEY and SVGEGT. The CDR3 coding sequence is TGTGCCAGCAGTTACGGGACCCAATACGAGCAGTACTTC. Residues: CASSYGTQYEQYF.

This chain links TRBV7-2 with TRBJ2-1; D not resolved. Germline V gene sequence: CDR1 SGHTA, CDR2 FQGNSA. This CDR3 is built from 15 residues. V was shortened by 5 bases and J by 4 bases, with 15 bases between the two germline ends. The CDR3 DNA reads TGTGCCAGCAGCCTCCACATCGGTGGTTACAATGAGCAGTTCTTC. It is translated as CASSLHIGGYNEQFF.

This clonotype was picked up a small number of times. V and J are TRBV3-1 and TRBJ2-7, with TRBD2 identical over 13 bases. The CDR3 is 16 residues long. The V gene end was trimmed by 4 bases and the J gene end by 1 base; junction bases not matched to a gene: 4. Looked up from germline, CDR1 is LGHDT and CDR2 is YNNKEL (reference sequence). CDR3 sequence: CASSLLGLAGSYEQYF. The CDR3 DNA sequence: TGTGCCAGCAGCCTTCTGGGACTAGCGGGATCCTACGAGCAGTACTTC.

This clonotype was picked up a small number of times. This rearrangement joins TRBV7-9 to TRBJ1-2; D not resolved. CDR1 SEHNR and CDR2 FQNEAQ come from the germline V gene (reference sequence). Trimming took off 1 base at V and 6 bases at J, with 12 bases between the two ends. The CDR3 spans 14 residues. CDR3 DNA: TGTGCCAGCAGCTTAGGGGCGGTCCAGCATGGCTACACCTTC. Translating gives CASSLGAVQHGYTF.

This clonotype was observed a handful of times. CDR3 loop: CSASTGGAKNIQYF. The CDR3 nucleotides read TGCAGTGCTAGTACCGGGGGAGCCAAAAACATTCAGTACTTC. This chain connects TRBV20-1 to TRBJ2-4; perhaps TRBD2 as D (6 bases). CDR1 is DFQATT and CDR2 is SNEGSKA in the germline V gene (reference sequence). The CDR3 loop spans 14 amino acids. V lost 3 bases, J lost 0 bases, and 9 bases lay in between.

DNA of the CDR3: TGCAGTGCTAGAAGCAGCCCCTCCTACGAGCAGTACTTC. This gives the protein CSARSSPSYEQYF. This chain links TRBV20-1 with TRBJ2-7; no clear D gene. Germline V CDR1 and CDR2: DFQATT, SNEGSKA (reference sequence). CDR3 length: 13 residues. V shed 2 bases and J shed 0 bases, with 8 bases lying between them.

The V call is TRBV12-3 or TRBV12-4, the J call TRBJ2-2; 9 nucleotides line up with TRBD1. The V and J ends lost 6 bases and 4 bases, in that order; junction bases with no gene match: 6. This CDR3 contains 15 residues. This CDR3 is CASRVGQGFTGELFF. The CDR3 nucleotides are TGTGCCAGCAGGGTTGGACAGGGGTTCACCGGGGAGCTGTTTTTT.

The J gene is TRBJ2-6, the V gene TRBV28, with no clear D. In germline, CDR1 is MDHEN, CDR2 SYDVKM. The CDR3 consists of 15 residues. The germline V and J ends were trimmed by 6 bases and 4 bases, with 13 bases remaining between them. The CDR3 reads CASSPRDGGANVLTF. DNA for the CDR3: TGTGCCAGCAGCCCCAGAGATGGGGGGGCCAACGTCCTGACTTTC.